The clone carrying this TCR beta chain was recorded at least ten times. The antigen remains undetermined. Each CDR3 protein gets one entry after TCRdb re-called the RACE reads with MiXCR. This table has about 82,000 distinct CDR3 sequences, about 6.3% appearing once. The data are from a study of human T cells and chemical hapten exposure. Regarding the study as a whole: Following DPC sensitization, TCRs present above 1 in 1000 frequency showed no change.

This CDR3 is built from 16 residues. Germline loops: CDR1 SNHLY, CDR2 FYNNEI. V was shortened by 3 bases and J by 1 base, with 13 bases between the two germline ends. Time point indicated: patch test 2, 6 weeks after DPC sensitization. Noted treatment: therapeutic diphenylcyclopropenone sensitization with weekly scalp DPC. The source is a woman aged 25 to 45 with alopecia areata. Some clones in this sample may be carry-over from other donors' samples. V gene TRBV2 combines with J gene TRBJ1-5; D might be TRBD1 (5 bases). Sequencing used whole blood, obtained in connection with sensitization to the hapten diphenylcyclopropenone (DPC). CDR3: CASSESGRASNQPQHF. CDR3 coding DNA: TGTGCCAGCAGTGAGAGTGGCAGGGCAAGCAATCAGCCCCAGCATTTT.